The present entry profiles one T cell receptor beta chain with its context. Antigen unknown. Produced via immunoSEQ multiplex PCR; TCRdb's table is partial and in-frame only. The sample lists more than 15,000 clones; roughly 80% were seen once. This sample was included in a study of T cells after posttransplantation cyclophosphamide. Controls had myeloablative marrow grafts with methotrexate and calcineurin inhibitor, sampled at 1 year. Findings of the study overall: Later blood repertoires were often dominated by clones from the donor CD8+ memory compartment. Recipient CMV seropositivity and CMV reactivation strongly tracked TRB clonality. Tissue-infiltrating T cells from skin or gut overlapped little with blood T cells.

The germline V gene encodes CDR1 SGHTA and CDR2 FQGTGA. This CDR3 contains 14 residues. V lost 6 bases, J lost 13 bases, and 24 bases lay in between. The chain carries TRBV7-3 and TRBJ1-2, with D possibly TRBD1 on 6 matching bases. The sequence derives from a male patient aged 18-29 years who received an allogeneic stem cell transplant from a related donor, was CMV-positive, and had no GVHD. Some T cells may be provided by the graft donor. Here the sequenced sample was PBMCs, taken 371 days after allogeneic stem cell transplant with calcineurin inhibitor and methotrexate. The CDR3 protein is CASSSTGQGPESTF. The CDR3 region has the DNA TGTGCCAGCAGTTCAACGGGACAAGGGCCTGAGTCCACCTTC.